Following are 32 T cell receptor beta chains from one sample sequenced in a study of blood T cell repertoires in COVID-19. Assay: immunoSEQ multiplex PCR; the TCRdb copy retains only in-frame clones and omits some. The data hold approximately 210,000 clones, with roughly 80% observed a single time. The sequenced sample was peripheral blood. These receptors were collected from an older woman with active or convalescent COVID-19.

This sequence joins TRBV19 and TRBJ2-7; a possible D gene is TRBD1 (5 bases). With 8 bases removed from V and 0 bases from J, the gap between germline ends came to 11 bases. Germline V gives CDR1 LNHDA, CDR2 SQIVND (reference sequence). The CDR3 extends over 13 amino acids. CDR3 bases: TGTGCCAGTGCCAGGGTGAGCTCCTACGAGCAGTACTTC. This sequence encodes CASARVSSYEQYF.

The chain employs TRBV6-5 and TRBJ2-5, with TRBD1 matching over 7 bases. The length of the CDR3 is 14 residues. Trimming at V came to 5 bases and at J to 3 bases, leaving 6 bases not matched to a gene. CDR1 and CDR2 (germline): MNHEY, SVGAGI. The CDR3 DNA reads as TGTGCCAGCAGTCAGGGGGACAGTAAAGAGACCCAGTACTTC. Protein product: CASSQGDSKETQYF.

This clone was seen a handful of times. This rearrangement joins TRBV28 to TRBJ1-5; D remains unclear. The CDR3 covers 13 residues. Per germline, CDR1 MDHEN and CDR2 SYDVKM. V lost 7 bases, J lost 7 bases, and 14 bases lay in between. In DNA form, the CDR3 reads TGTGCCAGCACCCACCTATTAGCCCAGCCCCAGCATTTT. As protein: CASTHLLAQPQHF.

This chain joins TRBV30 and TRBJ1-1, with TRBD1 as a possible D gene (6 bases). The CDR3 length is 14 residues. CDR1 is GTSNPN and CDR2 is SVGIG in the germline V gene (reference sequence). Trimming shortened V by 0 bases and J by 4 bases, and 12 bases separated the two germline ends. CDR3 residues: CAWSVTRGGTEAFF. CDR3 sequence (DNA): TGTGCCTGGAGTGTAACTCGAGGGGGCACTGAAGCTTTCTTT.

This clone has a handful of counts. The rearrangement joins TRBV19 to TRBJ2-1, with 8 bases aligning to TRBD2. V was clipped by 3 bases and J by 9 bases; unmatched bases: 19. CDR3 size: 18 residues. Per germline, CDR1 LNHDA and CDR2 SQIVND (reference sequence). This chain's CDR3 is CASSMPPVTERERAEQFF. CDR3 nucleotides: TGTGCCAGTAGTATGCCCCCAGTCACGGAGCGGGAGCGGGCTGAGCAGTTCTTC. The variable domain in full, completed from reference TRBV19 and TRBJ2-1, reads DGGITQSPKYLFRKEGQNVTLSCEQNLNHDAMYWYRQDPGQGLRLIYYSQIVNDFQKGDIAEGYSVSREKKESFPLTVTSAQKNPTAFYLCASSMPPVTERERAEQFFGPGTRLTVL.

The rearrangement joins TRBV11-1 to TRBJ2-5; TRBD1 matches at 8 bases. Germline CDR1 and CDR2: SGHAT and FQDESV (reference sequence). The V segment lost 5 bases and the J segment 1 base; nucleotides outside the gene matches: 9. CDR3 size: 16 residues. The CDR3 sequence is CASSTSTGAFQETQYF. The CDR3 coding sequence is TGTGCCAGCAGCACGTCGACAGGGGCCTTCCAAGAGACCCAGTACTTC.

J is TRBJ2-7 and V is TRBV3-1 (or the pseudogene TRBV3-2), with D perhaps TRBD1 (5 bases). This CDR3 comprises 14 residues. Deletions cut 4 bases from V and 0 bases from J, with 10 bases between. Germline V gives CDR1 LGHDT, CDR2 YNNKEL (reference sequence). CDR3 DNA sequence: TGTGCCAGCAGCCGTGGGGCTAGCTCCTACGAGCAGTACTTC. Translation gives CASSRGASSYEQYF.

V is TRBV2 and J is TRBJ1-5, with 8 bases lining up with TRBD1. The CDR3 has 15 residues. Germline V gene sequence: CDR1 SNHLY, CDR2 FYNNEI. Unmatched junction bases numbered 4, after V lost 6 bases and J lost 0 bases. In DNA, the CDR3 is TGTGCCAGCAGGTGGGGACAGGATAGCAATCAGCCCCAGCATTTT. This codes for CASRWGQDSNQPQHF. The variable domain in full, with the rest retrieved from reference TRBV2 and TRBJ1-5, is EPEVTQTPSHQVTQMGQEVILRCVPISNHLYFYWYRQILGQKVEFLVSFYNNEISEKSEIFDDQFSVERPDGSNFTLKIRSTKLEDSAMYFCASRWGQDSNQPQHFGDGTRLSIL.

CDR3 DNA sequence: TGTGCCAGTAGTAAGGGCGGGACTAGTAATGAGCAGTTCTTC. Its protein product is CASSKGGTSNEQFF. The chain employs TRBV19 and TRBJ2-1; 8 bases match TRBD2. Germline V gene data show CDR1 as LNHDA and CDR2 as SQIVND (reference sequence). The CDR3 has 14 residues. The V segment lost 4 bases and the J segment 7 bases; nucleotides outside the gene matches: 6.

This chain uses TRBV11-3 with TRBJ2-1; TRBD1 matches 8 bases. This CDR3 has 13 residues. With V trimmed by 3 bases and J by 9 bases, 4 bases remained unmatched. CDR1 and CDR2 (germline): SGHNT, YENEEA. DNA for the CDR3: TGTGCCAGCAGCTTTGGACAGGGTGGTGAGCAGTTCTTC. Residues: CASSFGQGGEQFF.

This chain joins TRBV14 and TRBJ1-1, with D perhaps TRBD1 (5 bases). CDR1 and CDR2 (germline): SGHDN, FVKESK. This CDR3 has 17 amino acids. Trimming removed 2 bases at V and 4 bases at J, with 20 bases between. This chain's CDR3 is CASSQRPGGGSGTEAFF. The CDR3 coding sequence is TGTGCCAGCAGCCAACGCCCCGGGGGGGGTTCCGGCACTGAAGCTTTCTTT.

The CDR3: CASSLALYGYTF. CDR3 bases: TGTGCCAGCAGCTTAGCCCTCTATGGCTACACCTTC. V gene TRBV13 combines with J gene TRBJ1-2; D ambiguous. V was clipped by 1 base and J by 4 bases, with 4 bases between them. This CDR3 is 12 amino acids long. Germline CDR1 PRHDT, CDR2 FYEKMQ (reference sequence). Full variable domain (rest looked up from reference TRBV13 and TRBJ1-2): AAGVIQSPRHLIKEKRETATLKCYPIPRHDTVYWYQQGPGQDPQFLISFYEKMQSDKGSIPDRFSAQQFSDYHSELNMSSLELGDSALYFCASSLALYGYTFGSGTRLTVV.

This clone was observed a single time. V is TRBV6-4 and J is TRBJ2-3; D is unclear. The CDR3 has 16 residues. Germline V CDR1 and CDR2: MRHNA, SNTAGT. V was trimmed by 5 bases and J by 2 bases, leaving 17 bases between them. The CDR3 loop is CASSPGSAPDTDTQYF. DNA of the CDR3: TGTGCCAGCAGTCCCGGGTCAGCTCCCGACACAGATACGCAGTATTTT.

The gene calls are TRBV19 and TRBJ2-5; the D gene is possibly TRBD2 (5 bases). The V and J ends lost 4 bases and 5 bases respectively, with 14 bases between them. The germline V gene has CDR1 LNHDA and CDR2 SQIVND (reference sequence). The CDR3 consists of 14 residues. CDR3 DNA: TGTGCCAGTAGTAACCCGGGGTACCGGGAGACCCAGTACTTC. Protein: CASSNPGYRETQYF.

This clone appeared a single time. This chain joins TRBV28 and TRBJ1-3; TRBD1 is a possible D gene (6 bases). CDR1 is MDHEN and CDR2 is SYDVKM in the germline V gene. This CDR3 is built from 13 residues. Trimming removed 8 bases from V and 1 base from J, with 9 bases in between. CDR3 bases: TGTGCCAGCTACAGGGTTTCTGGAAACACCATATATTTT. Translation: CASYRVSGNTIYF.

Of note for this clone: The identical CDR3 is also encoded by other nucleotide sequences in the sample. This rearrangement joins TRBV7-2 to TRBJ1-2; perhaps TRBD1 as D (6 bases). Trimming stripped 1 base from V and 3 bases from J, with 9 bases between. Looked up from germline, CDR1 is SGHTA and CDR2 is FQGNSA. CDR3 length equals 14 residues. The CDR3 region is CASSLDAGDYGYTF. The CDR3 nucleotides read TGTGCCAGCAGCTTAGATGCAGGGGACTATGGCTACACCTTC.

This chain links TRBV27 with TRBJ1-1; maybe TRBD1 (6 bases). The germline gives CDR1 MNHEY, CDR2 SMNVEV (reference sequence). The CDR3 length is 16 residues. Trimming cost V 7 bases and J 1 base, with 19 bases left between them. The CDR3 is CASKVRDTGRNTEAFF. The CDR3 nucleotides are TGTGCCAGCAAAGTACGGGACACGGGAAGGAACACTGAAGCTTTCTTT.

The chain joins TRBV4-1 to TRBJ1-5, with a possible D match to TRBD1 (6 bases). V gave up 0 bases and J gave up 6 bases, with 18 bases separating them. CDR3 length: 17 amino acids. The germline V gene has CDR1 MGHRA and CDR2 YSYEKL. CDR3 nucleotides: TGCGCCAGCAGCCAAGATAAATGGCAGGGGCTAAGTCAGCCCCAGCATTTT. As protein: CASSQDKWQGLSQPQHF.

This clone showed up just once. This chain joins TRBV5-1 and TRBJ2-1, with 9 bases fitting TRBD2. Germline V CDR1 and CDR2: SGHRS, YFSETQ. CDR3 length: 16 residues. V shed 4 bases and J 9 bases; nucleotides not matched to a gene: 14. The CDR3 DNA reads as TGCGCCAGCAGCCCGGGGGGCGGGAGGGCTGTAGGTGAGCAGTTCTTC. Translation: CASSPGGGRAVGEQFF. Full variable domain (rest looked up from reference TRBV5-1 and TRBJ2-1): KAGVTQTPRYLIKTRGQQVTLSCSPISGHRSVSWYQQTPGQGLQFLFEYFSETQRNKGNFPGRFSGRQFSNSRSEMNVSTLELGDSALYLCASSPGGGRAVGEQFFGPGTRLTVL.

V usage is TRBV11-3 and J usage is TRBJ1-5; 7 bases are shared with TRBD1. CDR1 SGHNT and CDR2 YENEEA come from the germline V gene. The CDR3 is 16 amino acids. The trim removed 5 bases at V and 9 bases at J, leaving 16 bases unmatched. The CDR3 here is CASSDQTRDSSPPQHF. Written as DNA, the CDR3 is TGTGCCAGCAGCGACCAAACAAGGGACAGTTCTCCGCCCCAGCATTTT. Looking up the rest from reference TRBV11-3 and TRBJ1-5 gives the full variable domain: EAGVVQSPRYKIIEKKQPVAFWCNPISGHNTLYWYLQNLGQGPELLIRYENEEAVDDSQLPKDRFSAERLKGVDSTLKIQPAELGDSAVYLCASSDQTRDSSPPQHFGDGTRLSIL.

This rearrangement joins TRBV7-9 to TRBJ2-7; TRBD1 aligns across 7 bases. Germline V gene lookup returns CDR1 SEHNR and CDR2 FQNEAQ (reference sequence). Trimming cost V 1 base and J 4 bases; bases outside gene matches: 4. The length of the CDR3 is 14 residues. CDR3 sequence: CASSLVTGAYEQYF. The CDR3 coding sequence is TGTGCCAGCAGCTTAGTCACAGGGGCTTACGAGCAGTACTTC. The complete variable domain, with remaining parts taken from reference TRBV7-9 and TRBJ2-7, reads DTGVSQNPRHKITKRGQNVTFRCDPISEHNRLYWYRQTLGQGPEFLTYFQNEAQLEKSRLLSDRFSAERPKGSFSTLEIQRTEQGDSAMYLCASSLVTGAYEQYFGPGTRLTVT.

This chain joins TRBV5-1 and TRBJ2-2; D is perhaps TRBD2 (5 bases). The length of the CDR3 is 15 residues. V was pared by 4 bases and J by 5 bases, with 15 bases between. Germline V gene lookup returns CDR1 SGHRS and CDR2 YFSETQ. CDR3 DNA sequence: TGCGCCAGCAGCACCCCCCTCGCGGGTACCGGGGAGCTGTTTTTT. The encoded protein is CASSTPLAGTGELFF.

V and J are TRBV6-1 and TRBJ1-2, with a tentative D call TRBD1 (5 bases). V was shortened by 1 base and J by 8 bases, with 11 bases between the two germline ends. The germline gives CDR1 MNHNS, CDR2 SASEGT. CDR3 length equals 13 residues. The CDR3 is CASSEGAGVGYTF. CDR3 bases: TGTGCCAGCAGTGAAGGAGCGGGGGTGGGCTACACCTTC.

This clone was recorded a few times. V and J are TRBV5-6 and TRBJ1-5; a weak D match, TRBD1 (5 bases). Germline V gives CDR1 SGHDT, CDR2 YYEEEE. The CDR3 is made up of 13 amino acids. With 3 bases removed from V and 6 bases from J, the gap between germline ends came to 10 bases. The CDR3 sequence is CASSSGIGQPQHF. The CDR3 DNA is TGTGCCAGCAGCTCAGGGATTGGTCAGCCCCAGCATTTT.

V gene TRBV3-1 (or the pseudogene TRBV3-2) combines with J gene TRBJ2-3; TRBD2 matches 8 bases. The V segment lost 4 bases and the J segment 5 bases; nucleotides outside the gene matches: 8. CDR1 is LGHDT, CDR2 YNNKEL, per germline (reference sequence). The CDR3 extends over 15 amino acids. The CDR3, as DNA: TGTGCCAGCAGCCGTAGCGGGGCCGGGGGAGATACGCAGTATTTT. Encoded protein: CASSRSGAGGDTQYF.

As to this clone: An end of the junction differs from the germline gene, which may be a read error. This chain joins TRBV11-2 and TRBJ2-7, with a tentative D call TRBD2 (6 bases). The CDR3 length is 13 residues. CDR1 and CDR2 (germline): SGHAT, FQNNGV. CDR3 protein: CASSLEGNGRLNF. For the CDR3, the DNA is TGTGCCAGCAGCTTGGAGGGGAACGGTCGTCTGAACTTC.

This chain connects TRBV19 to TRBJ2-5; TRBD1 agrees at 8 bases. The CDR3 runs to 14 residues. V shed 2 bases and J 3 bases; nucleotides not matched to a gene: 2. CDR1 LNHDA and CDR2 SQIVND come from the germline V gene (reference sequence). CDR3 DNA: TGTGCCAGTAGTATACAGGGGGCGAAAGAGACCCAGTACTTC. This sequence encodes CASSIQGAKETQYF. Complete variable domain (other parts from reference TRBV19 and TRBJ2-5): DGGITQSPKYLFRKEGQNVTLSCEQNLNHDAMYWYRQDPGQGLRLIYYSQIVNDFQKGDIAEGYSVSREKKESFPLTVTSAQKNPTAFYLCASSIQGAKETQYFGPGTRLLVL.

The chain combines TRBV5-1 with TRBJ2-2, with 8 bases that match TRBD1. CDR1 and CDR2 (germline): SGHRS, YFSETQ. The V segment lost 4 bases and the J segment 1 base; nucleotides outside the gene matches: 3. The length of the CDR3 is 15 residues. DNA of the CDR3: TGCGCCAGCAGCAAAGGACAGGGGAACACCGGGGAGCTGTTTTTT. This sequence encodes CASSKGQGNTGELFF.

This chain uses TRBV7-9 with TRBJ1-2, with 12 bases that match TRBD1. Unmatched junction bases numbered 7, after V lost 5 bases and J lost 6 bases. CDR3 length equals 15 residues. The germline V gene has CDR1 SEHNR and CDR2 FQNEAQ (reference sequence). CDR3 nucleotides: TGTGCCAGCAGCGTGGGACAGGGGGCGCTTGATGGCTACACCTTC. Its translation: CASSVGQGALDGYTF.

This clone showed up just once. The rearrangement joins TRBV7-6 to TRBJ2-7; possibly TRBD2 for D (5 bases). Trimming took off 6 bases at V and 4 bases at J, with 16 bases between the two ends. This CDR3 is 14 amino acids long. CDR1 and CDR2 from the germline V gene are SGHVS and FNYEAQ. CDR3 bases: TGTGCCAGCAGTCCCGGGATAGCGTCGTACGAGCAGTACTTC. Protein product: CASSPGIASYEQYF.

This chain joins TRBV3-1 (or the pseudogene TRBV3-2) and TRBJ2-5; no reliable D call. V lost 4 bases and J 1 base, leaving 10 bases between the germline ends. The CDR3 is 14 residues long. Germline V CDR1 and CDR2: LGHDT, YNNKEL (reference sequence). The CDR3 DNA reads as TGTGCCAGCAGCCCTTACTTCGGCCAAGAGACCCAGTACTTC. This encodes CASSPYFGQETQYF.

This clone was found a few times. The rearrangement joins TRBV28 to TRBJ2-2, with TRBD2 matching over 9 bases. V shed 6 bases and J 5 bases; nucleotides not matched to a gene: 7. Germline CDR1 and CDR2: MDHEN and SYDVKM. This CDR3 region has 15 residues. The DNA of the CDR3 is TGTGCCAGCAGCCCTAGCGGGACTAGGACCGGGGAGCTGTTTTTT. It codes for CASSPSGTRTGELFF.